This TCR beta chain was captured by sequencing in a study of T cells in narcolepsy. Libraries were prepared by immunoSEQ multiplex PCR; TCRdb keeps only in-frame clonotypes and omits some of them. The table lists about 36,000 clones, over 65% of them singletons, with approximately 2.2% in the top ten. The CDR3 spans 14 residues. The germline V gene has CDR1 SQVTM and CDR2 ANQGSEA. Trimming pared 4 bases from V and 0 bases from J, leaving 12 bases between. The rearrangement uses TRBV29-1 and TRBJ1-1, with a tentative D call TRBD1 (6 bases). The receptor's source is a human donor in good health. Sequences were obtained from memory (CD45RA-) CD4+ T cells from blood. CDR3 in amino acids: CSVVGGGMNTEAFF. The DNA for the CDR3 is TGCAGCGTTGTTGGGGGCGGAATGAACACTGAAGCTTTCTTT.